The T cell receptor beta chain under discussion was sequenced for a study of T-cell reconstitution after alpha-beta-depleted transplantation in children. The CDR3 loop spans 12 amino acids. Germline lookup yields CDR1 SNHLY and CDR2 FYNNEI. V lost 6 bases and J lost 10, with 15 bases in between. Unique molecular identifiers were used in preparing the TCRbeta library. TCRdb processed the PCR reads anew with MiXCR; each CDR3 protein has one entry. The sample yields about 900,000 distinct CDR3 sequences, about 31% seen once. This clonotype was observed a handful of times. The V call is TRBV2, the J call TRBJ1-2; D might be TRBD1 (6 bases). The source material was PBMCs, mostly from graft donor cells, sampled 360 days after TCRalphabeta/CD19-depleted stem cell transplant. The origin of this receptor is a boy under three years old who had a stem cell transplant for SCID, so the T cells may come from the graft donor. The chain's CDR3 is CASRREGGDYTF. CDR3 in DNA: TGTGCCAGCAGGCGGGAGGGGGGCGACTACACCTTC.